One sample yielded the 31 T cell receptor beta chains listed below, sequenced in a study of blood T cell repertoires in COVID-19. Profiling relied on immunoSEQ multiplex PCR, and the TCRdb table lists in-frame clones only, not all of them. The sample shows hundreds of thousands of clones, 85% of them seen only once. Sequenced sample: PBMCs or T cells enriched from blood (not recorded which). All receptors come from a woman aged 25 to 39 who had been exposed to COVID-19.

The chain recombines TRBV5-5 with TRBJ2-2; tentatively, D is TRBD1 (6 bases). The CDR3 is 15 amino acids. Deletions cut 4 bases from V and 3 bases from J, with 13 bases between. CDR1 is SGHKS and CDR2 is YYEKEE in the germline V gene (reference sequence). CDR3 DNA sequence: TGTGCCAGCAGCACCATACAGGGATACACCGGGGAGCTGTTTTTT. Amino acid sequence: CASSTIQGYTGELFF.

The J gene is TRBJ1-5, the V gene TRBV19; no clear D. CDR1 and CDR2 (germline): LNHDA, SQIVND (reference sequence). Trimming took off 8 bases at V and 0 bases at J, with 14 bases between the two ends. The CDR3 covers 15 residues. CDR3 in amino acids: CASYKELGSNQPQHF. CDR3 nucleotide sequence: TGTGCCAGTTATAAGGAGCTTGGTAGCAATCAGCCCCAGCATTTT. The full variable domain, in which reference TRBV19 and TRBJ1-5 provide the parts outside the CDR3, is DGGITQSPKYLFRKEGQNVTLSCEQNLNHDAMYWYRQDPGQGLRLIYYSQIVNDFQKGDIAEGYSVSREKKESFPLTVTSAQKNPTAFYLCASYKELGSNQPQHFGDGTRLSIL.

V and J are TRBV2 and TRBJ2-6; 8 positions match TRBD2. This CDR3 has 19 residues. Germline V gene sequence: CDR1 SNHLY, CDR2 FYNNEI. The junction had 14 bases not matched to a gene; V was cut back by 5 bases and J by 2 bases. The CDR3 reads CASSIPLSGTSTGANVLTF. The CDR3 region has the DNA TGTGCCAGCAGTATTCCCCTTAGCGGGACCTCGACTGGGGCCAACGTCCTGACTTTC.

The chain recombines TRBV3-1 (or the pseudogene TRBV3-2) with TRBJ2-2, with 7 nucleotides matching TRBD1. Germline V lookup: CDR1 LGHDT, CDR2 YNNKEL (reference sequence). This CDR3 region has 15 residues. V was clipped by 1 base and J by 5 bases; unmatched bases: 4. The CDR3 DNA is TGTGCCAGCAGCCAAGTGACAGGGCTAACCGGGGAGCTGTTTTTT. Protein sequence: CASSQVTGLTGELFF.

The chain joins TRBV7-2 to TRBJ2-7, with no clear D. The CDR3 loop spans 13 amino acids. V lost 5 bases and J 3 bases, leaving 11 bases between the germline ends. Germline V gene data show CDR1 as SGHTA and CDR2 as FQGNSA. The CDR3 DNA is TGTGCCAGCAGCGCGTCGGCAGGCTACGAGCAGTACTTC. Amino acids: CASSASAGYEQYF.

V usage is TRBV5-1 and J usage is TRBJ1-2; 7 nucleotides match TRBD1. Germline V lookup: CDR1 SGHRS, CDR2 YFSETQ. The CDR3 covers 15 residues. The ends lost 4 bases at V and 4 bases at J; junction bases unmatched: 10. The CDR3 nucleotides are TGCGCCAGCAGCCCGACAGGGAGGATGGGCTATGGCTACACCTTC. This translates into CASSPTGRMGYGYTF.

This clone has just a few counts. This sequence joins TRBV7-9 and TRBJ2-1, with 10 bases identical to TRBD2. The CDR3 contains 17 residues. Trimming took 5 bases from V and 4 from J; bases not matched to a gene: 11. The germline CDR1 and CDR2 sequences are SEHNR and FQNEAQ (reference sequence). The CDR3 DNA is TGTGCCAGCAGCCTGGAGGTAGCGGGAGGCCATTACAATGAGCAGTTCTTC. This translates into CASSLEVAGGHYNEQFF.

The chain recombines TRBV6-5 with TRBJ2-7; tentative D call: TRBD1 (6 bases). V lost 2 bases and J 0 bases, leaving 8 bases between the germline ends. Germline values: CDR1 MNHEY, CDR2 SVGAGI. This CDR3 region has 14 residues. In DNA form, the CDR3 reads TGTGCCAGCAGTTACCCGGACAGCTCCTACGAGCAGTACTTC. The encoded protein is CASSYPDSSYEQYF.

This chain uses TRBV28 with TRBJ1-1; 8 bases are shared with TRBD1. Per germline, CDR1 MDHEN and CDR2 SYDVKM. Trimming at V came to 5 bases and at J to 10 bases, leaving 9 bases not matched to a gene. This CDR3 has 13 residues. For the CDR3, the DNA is TGTGCCAGCAGTCCACCCAGGGGGCGGGGAGCTTTCTTT. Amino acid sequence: CASSPPRGRGAFF.

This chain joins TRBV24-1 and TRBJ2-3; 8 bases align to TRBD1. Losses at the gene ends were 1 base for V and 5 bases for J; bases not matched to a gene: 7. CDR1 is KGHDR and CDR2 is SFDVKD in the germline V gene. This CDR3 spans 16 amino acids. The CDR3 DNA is TGTGCCACCAGTGATTTTACGCAGGGGGCGGGAGATACGCAGTATTTT. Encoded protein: CATSDFTQGAGDTQYF.

Here the CDR3 DNA reads TGTGCCAGTAGTTCTTCACCGGGACTCCCAAGGGCTGGCTACACCTTC. It encodes CASSSSPGLPRAGYTF. The chain links TRBV19 to TRBJ1-2; D might be TRBD1 (5 bases). This CDR3 spans 16 amino acids. Germline CDR1 LNHDA, CDR2 SQIVND (reference sequence). V was pared by 5 bases and J by 7 bases, with 23 bases between.

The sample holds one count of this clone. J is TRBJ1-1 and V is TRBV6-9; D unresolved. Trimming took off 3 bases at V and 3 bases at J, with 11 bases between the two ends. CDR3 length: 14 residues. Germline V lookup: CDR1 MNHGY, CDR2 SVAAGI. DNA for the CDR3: TGTGCCAGCAGTTACTTCGACGGGTACACTGAAGCTTTCTTT. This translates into CASSYFDGYTEAFF.

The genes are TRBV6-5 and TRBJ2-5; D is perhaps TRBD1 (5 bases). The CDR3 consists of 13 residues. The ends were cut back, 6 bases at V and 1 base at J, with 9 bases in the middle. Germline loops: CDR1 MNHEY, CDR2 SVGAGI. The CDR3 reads CASRDILQETQYF. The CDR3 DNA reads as TGTGCCAGCAGGGACATCCTCCAAGAGACCCAGTACTTC.

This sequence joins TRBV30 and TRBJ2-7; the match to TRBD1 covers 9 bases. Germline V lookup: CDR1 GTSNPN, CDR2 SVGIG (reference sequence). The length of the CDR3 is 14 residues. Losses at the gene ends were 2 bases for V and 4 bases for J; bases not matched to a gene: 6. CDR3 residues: CAWSSAQGAYEQYF. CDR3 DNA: TGTGCCTGGAGTTCGGCACAGGGGGCGTACGAGCAGTACTTC.

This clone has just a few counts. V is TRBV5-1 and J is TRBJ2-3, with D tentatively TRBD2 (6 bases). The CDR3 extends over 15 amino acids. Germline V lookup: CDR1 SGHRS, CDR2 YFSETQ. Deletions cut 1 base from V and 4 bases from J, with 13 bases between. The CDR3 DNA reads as TGCGCCAGCAGCTTGCAGGCTAGCGTGCCAGATACGCAGTATTTT. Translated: CASSLQASVPDTQYF. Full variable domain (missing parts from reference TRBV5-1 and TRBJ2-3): KAGVTQTPRYLIKTRGQQVTLSCSPISGHRSVSWYQQTPGQGLQFLFEYFSETQRNKGNFPGRFSGRQFSNSRSEMNVSTLELGDSALYLCASSLQASVPDTQYFGPGTRLTVL.

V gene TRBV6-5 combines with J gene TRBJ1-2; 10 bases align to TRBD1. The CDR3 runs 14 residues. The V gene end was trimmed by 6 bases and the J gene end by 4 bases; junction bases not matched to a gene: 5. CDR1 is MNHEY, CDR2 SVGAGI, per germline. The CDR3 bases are TGTGCCAGCAGCGAGACAGGGGGCGGCTATGGCTACACCTTC. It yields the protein CASSETGGGYGYTF.

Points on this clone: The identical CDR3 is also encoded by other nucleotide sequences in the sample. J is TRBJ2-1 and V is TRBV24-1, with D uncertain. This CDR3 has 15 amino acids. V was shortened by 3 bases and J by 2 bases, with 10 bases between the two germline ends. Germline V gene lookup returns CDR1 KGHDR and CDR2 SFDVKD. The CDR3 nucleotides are TGTGCCACCAGTGATCCAGGTCTTGCCTACAATGAGCAGTTCTTC. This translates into CATSDPGLAYNEQFF.

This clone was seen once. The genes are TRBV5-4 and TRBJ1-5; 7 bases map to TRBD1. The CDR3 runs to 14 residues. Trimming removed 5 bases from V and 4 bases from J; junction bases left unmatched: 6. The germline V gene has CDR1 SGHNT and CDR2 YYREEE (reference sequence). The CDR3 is CASSSQGVNQPQHF. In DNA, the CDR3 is TGTGCCAGCAGTTCTCAGGGGGTAAATCAGCCCCAGCATTTT.

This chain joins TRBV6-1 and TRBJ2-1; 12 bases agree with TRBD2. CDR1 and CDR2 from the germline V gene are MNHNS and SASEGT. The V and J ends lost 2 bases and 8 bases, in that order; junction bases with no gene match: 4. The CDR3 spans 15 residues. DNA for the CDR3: TGTGCCAGCAGTGAAAACCTAGCGGGAGGGTATGAGCAGTTCTTC. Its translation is CASSENLAGGYEQFF.

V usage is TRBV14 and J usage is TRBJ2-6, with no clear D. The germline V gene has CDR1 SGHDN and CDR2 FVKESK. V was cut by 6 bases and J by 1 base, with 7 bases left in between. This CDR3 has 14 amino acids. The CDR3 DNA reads TGTGCCAGCAGTCAGAATTCTGGGGCCAACGTCCTGACTTTC. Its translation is CASSQNSGANVLTF.

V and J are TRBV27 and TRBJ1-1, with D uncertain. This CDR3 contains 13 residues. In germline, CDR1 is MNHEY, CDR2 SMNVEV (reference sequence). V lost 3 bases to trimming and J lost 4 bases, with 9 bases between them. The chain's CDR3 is CASSFQSRTEAFF. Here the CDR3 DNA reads TGTGCCAGCAGTTTTCAGTCCCGCACTGAAGCTTTCTTT.

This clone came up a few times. The CDR3 DNA is TGTGCCAGCGTCCCTATCCAGGGGGCAGCAGCTTTCTTT. It yields the protein CASVPIQGAAAFF. This chain joins TRBV6-5 and TRBJ1-1; 8 bases fit TRBD1. Germline CDR1 reads MNHEY; CDR2 reads SVGAGI. This CDR3 has 13 residues. Trimming cost V 8 bases and J 10 bases; bases outside gene matches: 12.

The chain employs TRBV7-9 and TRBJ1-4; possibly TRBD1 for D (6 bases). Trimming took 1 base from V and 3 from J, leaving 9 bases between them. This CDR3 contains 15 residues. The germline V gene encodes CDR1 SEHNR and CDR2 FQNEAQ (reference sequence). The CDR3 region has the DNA TGTGCCAGCAGCTTAGTAGACAGGCCTAATGAAAAACTGTTTTTT. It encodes CASSLVDRPNEKLFF.

In DNA, the CDR3 is TGTGCCAGCAGCTCCGCGACAGGGGGCAGGGATGGCTACACCTTC. Protein product: CASSSATGGRDGYTF. V gene TRBV7-2 combines with J gene TRBJ1-2; 10 bases align to TRBD1. The CDR3 runs to 15 residues. Per germline, CDR1 SGHTA and CDR2 FQGNSA. V lost 4 bases, J lost 6 bases, and 8 bases stayed unmatched. The full variable domain, its missing parts supplied by reference TRBV7-2 and TRBJ1-2, is GAGVSQSPSNKVTEKGKDVELRCDPISGHTALYWYRQSLGQGLEFLIYFQGNSAPDKSGLPSDRFSAERTGGSVSTLTIQRTQQEDSAVYLCASSSATGGRDGYTFGSGTRLTVV.

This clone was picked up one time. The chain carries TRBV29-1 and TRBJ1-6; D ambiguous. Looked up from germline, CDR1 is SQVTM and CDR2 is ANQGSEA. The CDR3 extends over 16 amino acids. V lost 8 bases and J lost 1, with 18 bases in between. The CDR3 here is CSSEIAPLSYNSPLHF. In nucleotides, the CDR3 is TGCAGCTCGGAAATAGCTCCCCTATCCTATAATTCACCCCTCCACTTT. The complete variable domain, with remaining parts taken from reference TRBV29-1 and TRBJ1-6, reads SAVISQKPSRDICQRGTSLTIQCQVDSQVTMMFWYRQQPGQSLTLIATANQGSEATYESGFVIDKFPISRPNLTFSTLTVSNMSPEDSSIYLCSSEIAPLSYNSPLHFGNGTRLTVT.

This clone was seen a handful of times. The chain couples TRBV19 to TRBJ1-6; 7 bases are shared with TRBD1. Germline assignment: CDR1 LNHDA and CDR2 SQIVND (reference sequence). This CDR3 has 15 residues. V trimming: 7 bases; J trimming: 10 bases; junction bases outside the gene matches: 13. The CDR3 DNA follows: TGTGCCAGTAACAGAGGACAGGCAGCTGGATCACCCCTCCACTTT. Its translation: CASNRGQAAGSPLHF.

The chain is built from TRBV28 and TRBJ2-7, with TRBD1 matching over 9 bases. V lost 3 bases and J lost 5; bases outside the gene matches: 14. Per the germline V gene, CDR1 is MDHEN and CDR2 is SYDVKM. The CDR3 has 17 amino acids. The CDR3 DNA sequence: TGTGCCAGCAGTTTCCCCAGATGGGGACAGGGCCCCAACGAGCAGTACTTC. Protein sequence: CASSFPRWGQGPNEQYF.

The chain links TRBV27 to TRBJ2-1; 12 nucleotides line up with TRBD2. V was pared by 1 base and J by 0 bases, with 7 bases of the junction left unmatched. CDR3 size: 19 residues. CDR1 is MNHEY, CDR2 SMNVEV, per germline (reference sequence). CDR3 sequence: CASSLWTSGDVYSYNEQFF. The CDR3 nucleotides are TGTGCCAGCAGTTTATGGACTAGCGGGGACGTTTACTCCTACAATGAGCAGTTCTTC.

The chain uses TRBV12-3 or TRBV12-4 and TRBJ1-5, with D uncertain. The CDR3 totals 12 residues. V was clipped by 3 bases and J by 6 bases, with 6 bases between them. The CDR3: CASSFAGQPQHF. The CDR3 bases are TGTGCCAGCAGTTTTGCGGGTCAGCCCCAGCATTTT.

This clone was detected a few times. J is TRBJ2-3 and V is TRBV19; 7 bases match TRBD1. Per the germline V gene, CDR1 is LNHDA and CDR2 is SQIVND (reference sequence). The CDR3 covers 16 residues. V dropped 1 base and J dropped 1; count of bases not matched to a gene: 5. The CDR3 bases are TGTGCCAGTAGTATAGGGGGGACAGTTGGCACAGATACGCAGTATTTT. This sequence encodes CASSIGGTVGTDTQYF. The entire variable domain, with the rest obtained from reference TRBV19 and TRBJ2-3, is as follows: DGGITQSPKYLFRKEGQNVTLSCEQNLNHDAMYWYRQDPGQGLRLIYYSQIVNDFQKGDIAEGYSVSREKKESFPLTVTSAQKNPTAFYLCASSIGGTVGTDTQYFGPGTRLTVL.

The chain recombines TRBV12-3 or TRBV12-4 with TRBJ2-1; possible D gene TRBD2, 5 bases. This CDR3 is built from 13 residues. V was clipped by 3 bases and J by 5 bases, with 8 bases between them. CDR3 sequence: CASSLEVNNEQFF. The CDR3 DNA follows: TGTGCCAGCAGTTTGGAGGTCAACAATGAGCAGTTCTTC.